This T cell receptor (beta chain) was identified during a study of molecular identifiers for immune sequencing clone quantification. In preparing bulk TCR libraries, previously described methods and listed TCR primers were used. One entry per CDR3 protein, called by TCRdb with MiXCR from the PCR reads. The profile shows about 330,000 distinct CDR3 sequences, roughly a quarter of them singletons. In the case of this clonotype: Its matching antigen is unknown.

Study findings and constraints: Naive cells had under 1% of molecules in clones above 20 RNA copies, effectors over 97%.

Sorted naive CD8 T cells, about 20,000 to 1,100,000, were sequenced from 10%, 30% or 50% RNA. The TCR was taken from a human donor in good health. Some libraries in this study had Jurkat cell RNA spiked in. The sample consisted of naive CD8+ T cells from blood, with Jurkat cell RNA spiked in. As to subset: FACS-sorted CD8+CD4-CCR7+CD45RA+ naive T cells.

The CDR3 DNA follows: TGCGCCAGCAGCCAAGACCGGGACCGTACCTACGAGCAGTACTTC. Translation: CASSQDRDRTYEQYF. The rearrangement links TRBV4-1 to TRBJ2-7; D is possibly TRBD1 or TRBD2 (5 bases each). Trimming took 0 bases from V and 2 from J, leaving 11 bases between them. The CDR3 covers 15 residues. Germline CDR1 and CDR2: MGHRA and YSYEKL.